This TCR beta chain was identified in a study of regulatory T cells in long-lasting Graves disease. Arm-PCR of CDR3 regions and iRepertoire HTBI primers were used to build TCR beta libraries. TCRdb re-analysed the multiplex PCR reads in MiXCR, keeping a single row per CDR3 protein. The table includes 350,000 to 500,000 distinct CDR3 sequences, roughly 15% detected once. Described time point: newly diagnosed GD, antithyroid drugs for less than 3 months. With RNA extracted from PBMCs as input, the TCR library was made. CDR1 is SEHNR and CDR2 is FQNEAQ in the germline V gene (reference sequence). With 5 bases removed from V and 5 bases from J, the gap between germline ends came to 16 bases. The CDR3 runs to 15 residues. The same sample was also studied in work on T cells in Graves' hyperthyroidism and ophthalmopathy. That report notes: Carried out on the TCR CDR3, a first-round RT-PCR used the HTBI primer set.

Sequencing used peripheral blood mononuclear cells (PBMCs), obtained at new diagnosis, from a patient treated with antithyroid drugs. This TCR was sampled from a woman aged 50 to 60 with Graves disease. The chain combines TRBV7-9 with TRBJ1-3; D possibly corresponds to TRBD1 (6 bases). The CDR3 reads CASSVGGGGRNTIYF. The CDR3, as DNA: TGTGCCAGCAGCGTCGGAGGGGGAGGAAGAAACACCATATATTTT.